Below, one TCR beta chain is given with its context. The protocol was immunoSEQ multiplex PCR, while the TCRdb copy is restricted to in-frame clones and leaves out a portion. The profile covers tens of thousands of clones, with around 90% appearing a single time and over 1.1% taken by the ten largest. This specimen belongs to a study of T cell changes during pregnancy in multiple sclerosis. V lost 4 bases, J lost 7 bases, and 18 bases stayed unmatched. CDR3 length equals 18 residues. Germline assignment: CDR1 LNHDA and CDR2 SQIVND (reference sequence). This receptor was obtained from a female donor with multiple sclerosis, enrolled in a pregnancy study. This chain uses TRBV19 with TRBJ2-3, with 9 bases fitting TRBD1. The material was peripheral blood, obtained after pregnancy. CDR3 coding DNA: TGTGCCAGTAGTACTCGCCGGACAGGGGAGGACCTCACGAATACGCAGTATTTT. It translates to CASSTRRTGEDLTNTQYF.